The 27 T cell receptor beta chains reported below all come from one sample, sequenced in a study of siplizumab effects on memory and regulatory T cells (dated by TCRdb to about 2019). Library preparation used the immunoSEQ multiplex PCR assay. The immuneACCESS repertoire file appears here via TCRdb, limited to in-frame rearrangements. These files lack a portion of the clones; in checked studies, under half of the deficit traces to unresolved V genes, and the cause of the others is not known. In all, the sample holds 90,000 to 120,000 clones, and about 91% of those were seen once. Of the sample, 0.55% to 0.95% falls within the top ten clones. Material for sequencing was Tregs sorted from blood. The receptors stem from a human donor in good health.

This clone appeared a single time. The rearrangement joins TRBV6-5 to TRBJ1-4; TRBD1 aligns across 8 bases. The germline V gene has CDR1 MNHEY and CDR2 SVGAGI. The junction had 7 bases not matched to a gene; V was cut back by 5 bases and J by 8 bases. The CDR3 consists of 14 residues. This CDR3 is CASSLDRVSEKLFF. CDR3 nucleotides: TGTGCCAGCAGTCTGGACAGGGTATCCGAAAAACTGTTTTTT.

V gene TRBV10-3 combines with J gene TRBJ1-1, with TRBD1 as a possible D gene (6 bases). The CDR3 is 13 residues long. The germline V and J ends were trimmed by 2 bases and 3 bases, with 7 bases remaining between them. Germline values: CDR1 ENHRY, CDR2 SYGVKD. CDR3 bases: TGTGCCATCAGTGAGGCAGGGGACACTGAAGCTTTCTTT. Protein product: CAISEAGDTEAFF.

The J gene is TRBJ2-7, the V gene TRBV5-6; TRBD1 matches at 11 bases. Germline trimming cut 1 base from V and 2 bases from J; bases unmatched to any gene: 2. The CDR3 runs to 15 residues. Per germline, CDR1 SGHDT and CDR2 YYEEEE. DNA for the CDR3: TGTGCCAGCAGCTTGTTGGGACAGGGGGCCTACGAGCAGTACTTC. Its protein product is CASSLLGQGAYEQYF.

V is TRBV9 and J is TRBJ2-5, with D unresolved. This CDR3 contains 14 residues. Trimming stripped 0 bases from V and 5 bases from J, with 11 bases between. Germline V gene data show CDR1 as SGDLS and CDR2 as YYNGEE. CDR3 protein: CASSVAVRPETQYF. CDR3 DNA sequence: TGTGCCAGCAGCGTAGCTGTCCGCCCGGAGACCCAGTACTTC.

This chain's CDR3 is CASSFITTGWGTSGRIQETQYF. In DNA, the CDR3 is TGTGCCAGCAGTTTCATAACCACGGGTTGGGGGACTAGCGGGAGGATCCAAGAGACCCAGTACTTC. This chain connects TRBV27 to TRBJ2-5; 15 bases are shared with TRBD2. The CDR3 totals 22 residues. Germline values: CDR1 MNHEY, CDR2 SMNVEV (reference sequence). J lost 1 base, V lost 3 bases, and 18 bases had no gene match.

The genes are TRBV7-2 and TRBJ1-4; D call uncertain. The V gene's germline CDR1 is SGHTA and CDR2 FQGNSA. The CDR3 totals 15 residues. Trimming took off 1 base at V and 5 bases at J, with 11 bases between the two ends. CDR3 loop: CASSLGWGNNEKLFF. CDR3 coding DNA: TGTGCCAGCAGCTTAGGGTGGGGAAACAATGAAAAACTGTTTTTT.

J is TRBJ1-2 and V is TRBV6-6, with TRBD1 as a possible D gene (6 bases). Germline loops: CDR1 MNHNY, CDR2 SVGAGI (reference sequence). The CDR3 is 12 residues long. Trimming left V 7 bases short and J 5 bases short, with 11 bases between. The CDR3, as DNA: TGTGCCAGCATTACCGGGACATATGGCTACACCTTC. Translated: CASITGTYGYTF.

V gene TRBV5-4 combines with J gene TRBJ1-2; 7 nucleotides line up with TRBD1. The CDR3 is 14 residues long. With V trimmed by 9 bases and J by 0 bases, 8 bases remained unmatched. CDR1 SGHNT and CDR2 YYREEE come from the germline V gene (reference sequence). The chain's CDR3 is CANSRQGANYGYTF. The CDR3 bases are TGTGCCAACAGTCGACAGGGAGCTAACTATGGCTACACCTTC.

The J gene is TRBJ2-2, the V gene TRBV16; D perhaps matches TRBD1 (5 bases). CDR3 length: 16 amino acids. Germline loops: CDR1 KGHSY, CDR2 FQNENV. With 3 bases removed from V and 0 bases from J, the gap between germline ends came to 11 bases. The CDR3 spells CASSHPGQANTGELFF. CDR3 in DNA: TGTGCCAGCAGCCACCCCGGACAAGCGAACACCGGGGAGCTGTTTTTT.

CDR3 DNA: TGTGCCAGCTCACCACTCTCCGGGACCGCTAACACTGAAGCTTTCTTT. Its protein is CASSPLSGTANTEAFF. The V gene is TRBV18, the J gene TRBJ1-1; a possible D gene is TRBD1 (5 bases). Per the germline V gene, CDR1 is KGHSH and CDR2 is LQKENI. Trimming shortened V by 1 base and J by 2 bases, and 14 bases separated the two germline ends. This CDR3 spans 16 amino acids.

This rearrangement joins TRBV21-1 to TRBJ1-6; the D call of TRBD1 is as the table states it, not checked on the DNA. TRBV21-1 is reported as a pseudogene. CDR3 length equals 14 residues. CDR3 DNA sequence: TGTGCCAGCAGCAAACAGGGGGCGCCTTCACCCCTCCACTTT. Its translation: CASSKQGAPSPLHF.

The chain recombines TRBV7-2 with TRBJ2-7; D ambiguous. With 3 bases removed from V and 7 bases from J, the gap between germline ends came to 13 bases. CDR3 size: 13 residues. Germline V gene data show CDR1 as SGHTA and CDR2 as FQGNSA. In nucleotides, the CDR3 is TGTGCCAGCAGCTTTGATCCCCTCCGGGAGCAGTACTTC. Its protein is CASSFDPLREQYF. The variable domain in full, completed from reference TRBV7-2 and TRBJ2-7, reads GAGVSQSPSNKVTEKGKDVELRCDPISGHTALYWYRQSLGQGLEFLIYFQGNSAPDKSGLPSDRFSAERTGGSVSTLTIQRTQQEDSAVYLCASSFDPLREQYFGPGTRLTVT.

J is TRBJ1-4 and V is TRBV23-1; tentatively, D is TRBD1 (6 bases). TRBV23-1 is placed among ORFs of uncertain function. The CDR3 runs to 16 residues. The V end was cut by 2 bases, the J end by 2 bases, with 12 bases between. The CDR3 sequence is CASSQTNRDTNEKLFF. CDR3 nucleotide sequence: TGCGCCAGCAGTCAAACTAACAGGGATACTAATGAAAAACTGTTTTTT.

The chain has TRBV11-2 and TRBJ2-1; 7 bases fit TRBD1. CDR1 is SGHAT and CDR2 is FQNNGV in the germline V gene. With 3 bases clipped from V and 8 bases from J, the junction kept 4 bases outside the gene matches. This CDR3 has 13 amino acids. The CDR3 sequence is CASSFPGGDEQFF. The CDR3 DNA is TGTGCCAGCAGCTTCCCAGGGGGAGATGAGCAGTTCTTC.

The V and J genes are TRBV6-5 and TRBJ2-5, with D unresolved. The V and J ends lost 7 bases and 5 bases respectively, with 8 bases between them. The CDR3 sequence is 11 residues long. Germline values: CDR1 MNHEY, CDR2 SVGAGI. The CDR3 protein is CASTLAETQYF. CDR3 in DNA: TGTGCCAGCACTCTGGCCGAGACCCAGTACTTC.

This chain connects TRBV7-3 to TRBJ2-3, with D possibly being TRBD2 (6 bases). CDR3 length: 16 amino acids. V was cut by 1 base and J by 5 bases, with 16 bases left in between. Per the germline V gene, CDR1 is SGHTA and CDR2 is FQGTGA. CDR3 region: CASSLSGERVLDTQYF. DNA for the CDR3: TGTGCCAGCAGCTTAAGTGGGGAGCGGGTTTTAGATACGCAGTATTTT.

This clone appeared a single time. No DNA is shown, since the ends of the CDR3 on it are uncertain; the CDR3 is the one TCRdb lists. V and J are TRBV15 and TRBJ2-1. The germline V gene encodes CDR1 LNHNV and CDR2 YYDKDF (reference sequence). Ends included, the CDR3 has 14 residues. CDR3 in amino acids: CATSRDWGSGTLFF.

The chain joins TRBV4-2 to TRBJ2-2; tentatively, D is TRBD2 (5 bases). The CDR3 extends over 15 amino acids. Germline loops: CDR1 LGHNA, CDR2 YNFKEQ. V was cut by 1 base and J by 4 bases, with 10 bases left in between. This chain's CDR3 is CASSQGLAGTGELFF. For the CDR3, the DNA is TGTGCCAGCAGCCAAGGCCTGGCGGGCACCGGGGAGCTGTTTTTT.

The chain joins TRBV18 to TRBJ2-6, with no clear D. This CDR3 region has 15 residues. Germline CDR1 is KGHSH and CDR2 is LQKENI. The V end was cut by 8 bases, the J end by 0 bases, with 11 bases between. The CDR3 spells CASRGGRSGANVLTF. The CDR3 coding sequence is TGTGCCAGCCGCGGCGGCCGCTCTGGGGCCAACGTCCTGACTTTC.

The V call is TRBV7-3, the J call TRBJ1-1, with D tentatively TRBD1 (5 bases). Between the trimmed V and J ends, which lost 4 bases and 4 bases, there was a span of 10 bases. CDR3 length equals 13 residues. Germline V gene data show CDR1 as SGHTA and CDR2 as FQGTGA. CDR3 protein: CASSSSGGTEAFF. The DNA of the CDR3 is TGTGCCAGCAGCTCGTCCGGGGGCACTGAAGCTTTCTTT.

J is TRBJ2-1 and V is TRBV5-1; D remains ambiguous. The CDR3 spans 13 residues. The germline V and J ends were trimmed by 4 bases and 3 bases, with 8 bases remaining between them. Germline assignment: CDR1 SGHRS and CDR2 YFSETQ. The CDR3 here is CASSPDLYNEQFF. CDR3 sequence (DNA): TGCGCCAGCAGCCCTGACCTCTACAATGAGCAGTTCTTC.

The V gene is TRBV21-1, the J gene TRBJ2-7; no DNA check was done on the table's D call, TRBD1. TRBV21-1 constitutes a pseudogene. The CDR3 sequence is 16 residues long. CDR3 nucleotide sequence: TGTGCCAGCAGCTTCCATGGGGCGACAGATACCTACGAGCAGTACTTC. It is translated as CASSFHGATDTYEQYF.

The rearrangement links TRBV9 to TRBJ2-7; D not resolved. This CDR3 contains 14 residues. Germline V gene sequence: CDR1 SGDLS, CDR2 YYNGEE. V lost 4 bases and J 1 base, leaving 12 bases between the germline ends. The CDR3 sequence: CASSPDFFSYEQYF. In DNA, the CDR3 is TGTGCCAGCAGCCCCGACTTCTTTTCCTACGAGCAGTACTTC.

The genes are TRBV11-2 and TRBJ1-4, with unresolved D. Germline V gene lookup returns CDR1 SGHAT and CDR2 FQNNGV. The CDR3 length is 12 residues. V was pared by 1 base and J by 8 bases, with 5 bases between. This chain's CDR3 is CASSLAGEKLFF. CDR3 nucleotide sequence: TGTGCCAGCAGCTTAGCCGGGGAAAAACTGTTTTTT.

The chain links TRBV28 to TRBJ1-3; D gene unclear. The V and J ends lost 2 bases and 7 bases respectively, with 12 bases between them. This CDR3 has 14 amino acids. Looked up from germline, CDR1 is MDHEN and CDR2 is SYDVKM. CDR3: CASSLSGLGNTIYF. The CDR3, as DNA: TGTGCCAGCAGTTTAAGTGGCCTCGGGAACACCATATATTTT.

The chain employs TRBV18 and TRBJ2-7; 7 positions agree with TRBD2. Germline assignment: CDR1 KGHSH and CDR2 LQKENI. The CDR3 covers 15 residues. Trimming took 8 bases from V and 4 from J; bases not matched to a gene: 14. This chain's CDR3 is CASTPGLIHLYEQYF. The CDR3 DNA reads as TGTGCCAGCACCCCGGGACTAATCCACCTATACGAGCAGTACTTC.

The chain is built from TRBV28 and TRBJ2-3; 11 bases match TRBD1. In germline, CDR1 is MDHEN, CDR2 SYDVKM. The CDR3 runs 14 residues. V was clipped by 6 bases and J by 4 bases; unmatched bases: 3. For the CDR3, the DNA is TGTGCCAGCAGCGGACAGGGGGCCGCAGATACGCAGTATTTT. Amino acids: CASSGQGAADTQYF.